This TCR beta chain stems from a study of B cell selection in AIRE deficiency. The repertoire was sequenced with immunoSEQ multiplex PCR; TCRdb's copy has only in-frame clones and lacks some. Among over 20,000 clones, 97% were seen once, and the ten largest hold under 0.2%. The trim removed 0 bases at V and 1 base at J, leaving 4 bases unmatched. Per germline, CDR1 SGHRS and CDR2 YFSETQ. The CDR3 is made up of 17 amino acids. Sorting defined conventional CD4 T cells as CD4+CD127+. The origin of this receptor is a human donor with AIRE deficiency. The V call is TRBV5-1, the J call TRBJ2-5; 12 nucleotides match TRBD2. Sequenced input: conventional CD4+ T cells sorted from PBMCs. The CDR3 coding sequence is TGCGCCAGCAGCTTGGCGGGACTAGCGGGCATCCAAGAGACCCAGTACTTC. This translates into CASSLAGLAGIQETQYF.